Sequencing of this TCR beta chain was carried out in a study of CD8+ T cells in alopecia areata. Study-level results: Normal skin contains resident alphabeta T cells, and these are also sequenced in scalp samples. Higher clonality than in normal scalp was seen in lesional scalp, especially alopecia totalis/universalis.

Of note for this clone: The antigen is not known.

Extracted RNA was reverse transcribed, and the resulting cDNA served as sequencing template. The repertoire was sequenced with immunoSEQ multiplex PCR; TCRdb's copy has only in-frame clones and lacks some. The sample has about 110,000 clones, under 65% seen once. The researchers isolated CD4+ and CD8+ T cells from PBMCs by sorting. The germline CDR1 and CDR2 sequences are SGHAT and FQNNGV. The CDR3 contains 18 residues. V was trimmed by 1 base and J by 0 bases, leaving 18 bases between them. Sample: NKG2D-low CD8+ T cells sorted from blood. The rearrangement uses TRBV11-2 and TRBJ2-5, with a weak D call TRBD1 (7 bases). The sequence came from a human donor with alopecia areata. The CDR3 loop reads CASSLAVLAGGHQETQYF. The CDR3, as DNA: TGTGCCAGCAGCTTAGCGGTTCTGGCAGGGGGGCACCAAGAGACCCAGTACTTC.